This T cell receptor (beta chain) was recovered during a study of cytomegalovirus exposure and HLA in healthy donors. Regarding the study as a whole: Later analysis associated a missense DCLRE1C variant with TCR beta V- and J-gene trimming. Productive status was seen about 87% or about 30% of the time for most TCR beta V segments in an earlier analysis. The dataset shows that most TCR sequences were rare, while some public TCRs occurred in many donors. The listing of roughly 160 TCR beta chains classed them as cytomegalovirus-associated.

PCR employed 60 Vbeta and 13 Jbeta primers. Measured with immunoSEQ multiplex PCR; TCRdb has only the in-frame clones, and not every one. This table holds roughly 84,000 clones. A note on this clone: Its antigen is not known.

The CDR3 is made up of 15 amino acids. With 1 base removed from V and 6 bases from J, the gap between germline ends came to 13 bases. Germline CDR1 is SEHNR and CDR2 is FQNEAQ (reference sequence). This TCR was recovered from a man in his forties or fifties in good health and CMV-seronegative. The sequenced sample consisted of PBMCs. The chain carries TRBV7-9 and TRBJ2-1, with a possible D match to TRBD1 (6 bases). CDR3 DNA: TGTGCCAGCAGCTTAGGGCAGGGGAAGGGCAATGAGCAGTTCTTC. Its protein is CASSLGQGKGNEQFF.